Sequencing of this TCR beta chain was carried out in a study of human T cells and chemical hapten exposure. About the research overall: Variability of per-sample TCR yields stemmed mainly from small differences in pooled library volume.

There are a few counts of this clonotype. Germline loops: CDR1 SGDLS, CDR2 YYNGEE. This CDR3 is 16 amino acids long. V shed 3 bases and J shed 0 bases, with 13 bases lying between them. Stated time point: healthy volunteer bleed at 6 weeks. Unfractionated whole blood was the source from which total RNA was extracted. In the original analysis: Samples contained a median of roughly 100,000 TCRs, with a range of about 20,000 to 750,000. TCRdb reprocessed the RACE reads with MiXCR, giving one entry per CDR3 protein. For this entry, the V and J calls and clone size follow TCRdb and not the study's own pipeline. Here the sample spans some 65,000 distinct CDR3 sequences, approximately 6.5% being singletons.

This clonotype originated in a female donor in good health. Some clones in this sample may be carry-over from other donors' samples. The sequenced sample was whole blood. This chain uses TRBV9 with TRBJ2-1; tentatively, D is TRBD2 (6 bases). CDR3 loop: CASSEGLALSYNEQFF. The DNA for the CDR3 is TGTGCCAGCAGCGAGGGACTCGCACTCTCCTACAATGAGCAGTTCTTC.